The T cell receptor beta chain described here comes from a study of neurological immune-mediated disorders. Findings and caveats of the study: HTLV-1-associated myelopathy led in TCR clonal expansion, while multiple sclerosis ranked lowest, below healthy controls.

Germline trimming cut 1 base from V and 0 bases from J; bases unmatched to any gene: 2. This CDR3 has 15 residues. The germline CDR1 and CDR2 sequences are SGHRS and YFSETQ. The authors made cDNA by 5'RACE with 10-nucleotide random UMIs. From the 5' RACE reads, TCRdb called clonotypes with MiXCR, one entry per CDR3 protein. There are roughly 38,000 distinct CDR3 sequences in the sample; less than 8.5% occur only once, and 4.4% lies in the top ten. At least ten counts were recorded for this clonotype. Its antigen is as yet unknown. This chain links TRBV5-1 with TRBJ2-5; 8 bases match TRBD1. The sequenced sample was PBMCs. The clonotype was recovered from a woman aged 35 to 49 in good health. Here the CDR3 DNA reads TGCGCCAGCAGCTTGACGGACAGGGACCAAGAGACCCAGTACTTC. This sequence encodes CASSLTDRDQETQYF.